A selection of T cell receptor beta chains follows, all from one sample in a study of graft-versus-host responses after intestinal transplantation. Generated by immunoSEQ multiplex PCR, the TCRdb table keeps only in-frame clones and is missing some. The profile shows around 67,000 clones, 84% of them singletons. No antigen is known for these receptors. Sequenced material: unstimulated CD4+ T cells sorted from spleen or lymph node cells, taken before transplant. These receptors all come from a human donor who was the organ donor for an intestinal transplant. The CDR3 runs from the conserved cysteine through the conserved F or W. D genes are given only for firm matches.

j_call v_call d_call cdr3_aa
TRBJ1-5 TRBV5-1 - CASSLGQGNNQPQHF
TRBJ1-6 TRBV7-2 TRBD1 CASRSGTGTNSPLHF
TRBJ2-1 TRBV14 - CASSQDPWGVRRNEQFF
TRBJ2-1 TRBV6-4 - CASSDEGEQFF
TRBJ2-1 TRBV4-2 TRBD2 CASRMGGGATEQFF
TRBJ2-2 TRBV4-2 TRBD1 CASSQETGTGRAGELFF
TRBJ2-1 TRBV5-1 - CASSRAGAPYNEQFF
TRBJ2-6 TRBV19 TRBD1 CASGQVIAGANVLTF
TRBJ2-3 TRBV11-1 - CASSPYRVSTDTQYF
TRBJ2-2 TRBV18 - CASSPSRQGTGELFF
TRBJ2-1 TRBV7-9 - CASSLVGGQSSYNEQFF
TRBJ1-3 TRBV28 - CASVSSGNTIYF
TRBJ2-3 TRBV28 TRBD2 CASSLARTRWYF
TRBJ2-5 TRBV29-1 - CSVLPVGAVQETQYF
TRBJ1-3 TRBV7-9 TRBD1 CASSRQGPGNGNTIYF
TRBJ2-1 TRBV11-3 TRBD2 CASSLTSAQGNEQFF
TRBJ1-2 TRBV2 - CASSESNGYTF
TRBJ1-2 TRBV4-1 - CASSQDGTRGNRGGNYGYTF
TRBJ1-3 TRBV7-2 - CASSPERSSGNTIYF
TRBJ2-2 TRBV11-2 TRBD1 CASSFRQGAPTGELFF